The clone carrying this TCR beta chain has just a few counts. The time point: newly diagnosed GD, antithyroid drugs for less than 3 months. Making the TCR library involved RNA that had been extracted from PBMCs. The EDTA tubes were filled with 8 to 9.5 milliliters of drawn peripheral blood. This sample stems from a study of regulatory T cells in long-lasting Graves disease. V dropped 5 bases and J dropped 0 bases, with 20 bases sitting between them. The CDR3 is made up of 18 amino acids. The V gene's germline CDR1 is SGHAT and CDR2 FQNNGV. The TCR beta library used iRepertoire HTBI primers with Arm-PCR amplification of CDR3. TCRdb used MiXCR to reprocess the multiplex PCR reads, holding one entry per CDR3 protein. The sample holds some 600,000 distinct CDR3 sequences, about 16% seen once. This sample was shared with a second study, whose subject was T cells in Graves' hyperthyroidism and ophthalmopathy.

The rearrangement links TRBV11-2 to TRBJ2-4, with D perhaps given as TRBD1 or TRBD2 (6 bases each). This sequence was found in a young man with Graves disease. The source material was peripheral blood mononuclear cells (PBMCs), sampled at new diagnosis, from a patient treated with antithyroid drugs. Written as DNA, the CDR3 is TGTGCCAGCAGCCCGCGGCCAGAGGGGGGTGTAGCCAAAAACATTCAGTACTTC. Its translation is CASSPRPEGGVAKNIQYF. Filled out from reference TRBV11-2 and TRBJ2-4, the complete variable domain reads EAGVAQSPRYKIIEKRQSVAFWCNPISGHATLYWYQQILGQGPKLLIQFQNNGVVDDSQLPKDRFSAERLKGVDSTLKIQPAKLEDSAVYLCASSPRPEGGVAKNIQYFGAGTRLSVL.